The TCR beta chain under discussion was sequenced for a study of radiotherapy plus CTLA-4 blockade in lung cancer. Turning to the study itself: For 15% to 20% of patients, objective responses occurred, and 30% to 35% had disease control.

Germline-derived CDR1 and CDR2 are SNHLY and FYNNEI. The CDR3 runs to 12 residues. Trimming shortened V by 4 bases and J by 8 bases, and 9 bases separated the two germline ends. Overall study results and limits: Early clone dynamics of blood T cells, plus interferon-beta, reportedly predicted response best. In blood, tumor-derived TCR clones expanded after radiotherapy plus ipilimumab.

Chemo-refractory metastatic non-small-cell lung cancer patients were treated with focal radiation plus CTLA-4 blockade with ipilimumab. About this clone itself: The target antigen is unknown.

The assay was immunoSEQ multiplex PCR, and TCRdb's table has in-frame clones only and misses some. The sample contains around 91,000 clones, 85% to 90% of which appear only once. The rearrangement links TRBV2 to TRBJ2-1; the D is unclear. This clonotype was obtained from a human donor with non-small cell lung cancer that progressed on radiotherapy plus ipilimumab. The material was peripheral blood, obtained from a patient treated with radiotherapy plus ipilimumab. The CDR3 protein is CASSGALDEQFF. The CDR3 DNA sequence: TGTGCCAGCAGTGGGGCTTTGGATGAGCAGTTCTTC.